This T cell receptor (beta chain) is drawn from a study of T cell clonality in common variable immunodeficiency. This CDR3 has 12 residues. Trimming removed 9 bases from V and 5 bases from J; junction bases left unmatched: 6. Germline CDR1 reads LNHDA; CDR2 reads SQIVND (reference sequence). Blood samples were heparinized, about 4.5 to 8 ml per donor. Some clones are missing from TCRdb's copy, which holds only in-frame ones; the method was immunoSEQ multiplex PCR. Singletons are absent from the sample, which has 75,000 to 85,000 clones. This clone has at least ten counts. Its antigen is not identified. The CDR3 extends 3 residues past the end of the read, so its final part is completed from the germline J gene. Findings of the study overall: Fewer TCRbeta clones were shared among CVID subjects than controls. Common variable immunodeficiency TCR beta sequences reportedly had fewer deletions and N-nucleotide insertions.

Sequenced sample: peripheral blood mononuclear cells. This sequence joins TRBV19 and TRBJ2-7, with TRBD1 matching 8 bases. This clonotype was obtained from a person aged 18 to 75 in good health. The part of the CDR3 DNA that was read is TGTGCCAGCGCTCAGGGGGCCAACGAG. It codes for CASAQGANE. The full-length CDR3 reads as CASAQGANEQYF. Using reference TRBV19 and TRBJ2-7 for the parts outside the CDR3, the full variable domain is DGGITQSPKYLFRKEGQNVTLSCEQNLNHDAMYWYRQDPGQGLRLIYYSQIVNDFQKGDIAEGYSVSREKKESFPLTVTSAQKNPTAFYLCASAQGANEQYFGPGTRLTVT.